The 25 T cell receptor beta chains reported below all come from one sample, sequenced in a study of blood T cell repertoires in COVID-19. Libraries were prepared by immunoSEQ multiplex PCR; TCRdb keeps only in-frame clonotypes and omits some of them. The repertoire holds 150,000 to 170,000 clones, with about 90% as singletons. Specimen: peripheral blood. The receptors were gathered from a man in his forties or fifties with acute or convalescent COVID-19.

The chain employs TRBV27 and TRBJ2-2; 7 nucleotides match TRBD1. The CDR3 has 14 amino acids. Trimming took 6 bases from V and 4 from J; bases not matched to a gene: 5. CDR1 and CDR2 (germline): MNHEY, SMNVEV (reference sequence). The CDR3 loop is CASSRQGRTGELFF. In nucleotides, the CDR3 is TGTGCCAGCAGCAGACAGGGTCGCACCGGGGAGCTGTTTTTT.

The chain uses TRBV18 and TRBJ2-3; D unclear. The CDR3 consists of 14 residues. Germline loops: CDR1 KGHSH, CDR2 LQKENI. The V end lost 0 bases, the J end lost 3 bases, and 7 bases lay between the germline ends. This chain's CDR3 is CASSPPSRTDTQYF. Written as DNA, the CDR3 is TGTGCCAGCTCACCACCGTCGAGGACAGATACGCAGTATTTT.

This chain uses TRBV7-4 with TRBJ1-5; 7 bases fit TRBD1. V trimming: 7 bases; J trimming: 5 bases; junction bases outside the gene matches: 14. This CDR3 has 16 residues. Germline V gene data show CDR1 as SGHVT and CDR2 as SQSDAQ. The CDR3, as DNA: TGTGCCAGCACCCCCTGTGGACAGGCTGAAGATCAGCCCCAGCATTTT. As protein: CASTPCGQAEDQPQHF.

Only one count was recorded for this clone. The chain links TRBV30 to TRBJ2-3, with unresolved D. There are 15 residues in the CDR3. Per germline, CDR1 GTSNPN and CDR2 SVGIG (reference sequence). The V end lost 3 bases, the J end lost 1 base, and 14 bases lay between the germline ends. CDR3 coding DNA: TGTGCCTGGAGCTCATCGAGTGGGCGCACAGATACGCAGTATTTT. Protein: CAWSSSSGRTDTQYF. Combining the CDR3 with reference TRBV30 and TRBJ2-3 gives the whole variable domain SQTIHQWPATLVQPVGSPLSLECTVEGTSNPNLYWYRQAAGRGLQLLFYSVGIGQISSEVPQNLSASRPQDRQFILSSKKLLLSDSGFYLCAWSSSSGRTDTQYFGPGTRLTVL.

The chain links TRBV5-1 to TRBJ2-3, with a weak D call TRBD1 (6 bases). CDR1 is SGHRS and CDR2 is YFSETQ in the germline V gene. Trimming removed 0 bases at V and 1 base at J, with 9 bases between. CDR3 size: 15 residues. CDR3 sequence (DNA): TGCGCCAGCAGCTTGGCGGACAGTGGCACAGATACGCAGTATTTT. This gives the protein CASSLADSGTDTQYF. The full variable domain, with the rest looked up from reference TRBV5-1 and TRBJ2-3, is KAGVTQTPRYLIKTRGQQVTLSCSPISGHRSVSWYQQTPGQGLQFLFEYFSETQRNKGNFPGRFSGRQFSNSRSEMNVSTLELGDSALYLCASSLADSGTDTQYFGPGTRLTVL.

This chain joins TRBV7-9 and TRBJ1-2; possibly TRBD1 for D (6 bases). CDR3 length: 16 amino acids. V was pared by 1 base and J by 4 bases, with 16 bases between. Looked up from germline, CDR1 is SEHNR and CDR2 is FQNEAQ (reference sequence). CDR3 nucleotide sequence: TGTGCCAGCAGCTTAGGGACAGTTCCTTCGGCCTATGGCTACACCTTC. Translated, it gives CASSLGTVPSAYGYTF.

The V call is TRBV9, the J call TRBJ1-3; 7 nucleotides align to TRBD1. This CDR3 spans 13 amino acids. J was trimmed by 4 bases and V by 4 bases; bases with no gene match: 2. CDR1 and CDR2 from the germline V gene are SGDLS and YYNGEE. The CDR3 here is CASSWDSGNTIYF. The CDR3 DNA reads as TGTGCCAGCAGCTGGGACAGCGGAAACACCATATATTTT. Full variable domain (missing parts from reference TRBV9 and TRBJ1-3): DSGVTQTPKHLITATGQRVTLRCSPRSGDLSVYWYQQSLDQGLQFLIQYYNGEERAKGNILERFSAQQFPDLHSELNLSSLELGDSALYFCASSWDSGNTIYFGEGSWLTVV.

This chain connects TRBV30 to TRBJ2-2; TRBD2 is a possible D gene (5 bases). This CDR3 is 14 amino acids long. CDR1 and CDR2 (germline): GTSNPN, SVGIG (reference sequence). V was cut by 8 bases and J by 7 bases, with 20 bases left in between. CDR3 DNA: TGTGCCGTAACTCTACTAGACATCGGCGGGGAGCTGTTTTTT. Amino acids: CAVTLLDIGGELFF.

The chain links TRBV30 to TRBJ2-1; D ambiguous. The ends were cut back, 0 bases at V and 10 bases at J, with 13 bases in the middle. The CDR3 contains 13 residues. The germline V gene has CDR1 GTSNPN and CDR2 SVGIG (reference sequence). CDR3 protein: CAWSVTQAHEQFF. CDR3 bases: TGTGCCTGGAGTGTAACCCAAGCTCACGAGCAGTTCTTC.

The CDR3 DNA follows: TGTGCCAGCAGCTTAGTAGGGGGTGCGAACACCGGGGAGCTGTTTTTT. Residues: CASSLVGGANTGELFF. The chain has TRBV7-9 and TRBJ2-2; D might be TRBD1 (6 bases). The CDR3 extends over 16 amino acids. In germline, CDR1 is SEHNR, CDR2 FQNEAQ (reference sequence). V was trimmed by 1 base and J by 0 bases, leaving 9 bases between them. Drawing the rest from reference TRBV7-9 and TRBJ2-2, the complete variable domain is DTGVSQNPRHKITKRGQNVTFRCDPISEHNRLYWYRQTLGQGPEFLTYFQNEAQLEKSRLLSDRFSAERPKGSFSTLEIQRTEQGDSAMYLCASSLVGGANTGELFFGEGSRLTVL.

The chain recombines TRBV18 with TRBJ2-2; 8 positions match TRBD1. V lost 3 bases and J lost 2; bases outside the gene matches: 11. CDR1 is KGHSH and CDR2 is LQKENI in the germline V gene. CDR3 length equals 18 residues. The DNA for the CDR3 is TGTGCCAGCTCACCTGGGACAGGACGCACACCTAACACCGGGGAGCTGTTTTTT. Residues: CASSPGTGRTPNTGELFF.

CDR3 in amino acids: CASSRRRRDTQDSPLHF. In DNA form, the CDR3 reads TGTGCCAGCAGCAGACGTCGCCGGGACACCCAGGATTCACCCCTCCACTTT. The V call is TRBV7-2, the J call TRBJ1-6; a possible D gene is TRBD1 (6 bases). This CDR3 comprises 17 residues. Germline V gene data show CDR1 as SGHTA and CDR2 as FQGNSA. The V gene lost 5 bases and the J gene lost 8 bases, with 22 bases spanning the gap.

This clone has more than one count but fewer than ten. The chain employs TRBV28 and TRBJ1-2, with 10 bases fitting TRBD1. Trimming took 4 bases from V and 8 from J; bases not matched to a gene: 16. The CDR3 contains 17 residues. CDR1 is MDHEN, CDR2 SYDVKM, per germline. The CDR3 sequence is CASSSLSGTGALGGYTF. The CDR3 DNA reads as TGTGCCAGCAGTTCCTTATCCGGGACAGGGGCCCTTGGGGGCTACACCTTC.

DNA of the CDR3: TGCGCCAGCAGTGAGTCGACTAGCGGGAGCGGAGATACGCAGTATTTT. Protein: CASSESTSGSGDTQYF. This chain uses TRBV10-1 with TRBJ2-3; 12 positions match TRBD2. This CDR3 has 16 residues. V lost 0 bases and J lost 5; bases outside the gene matches: 3. The germline gives CDR1 WNHNN, CDR2 SYGVQD (reference sequence).

The rearrangement links TRBV7-2 to TRBJ2-7, with TRBD2 identical over 11 bases. The CDR3 has 14 residues. CDR1 and CDR2 from the germline V gene are SGHTA and FQGNSA. V dropped 5 bases and J dropped 4; count of bases not matched to a gene: 4. The CDR3 is CASSISGGDYEQYV. Here the CDR3 DNA reads TGTGCCAGCAGCATTAGCGGGGGGGATTACGAGCAGTACGTC.

V and J are TRBV5-1 and TRBJ2-7, with 8 bases identical to TRBD2. V shed 5 bases and J 2 bases; nucleotides not matched to a gene: 9. CDR1 and CDR2 (germline): SGHRS, YFSETQ. This CDR3 is built from 15 residues. CDR3 sequence (DNA): TGCGCCAGCAGACAGTGGCCCGGGAGGGCCTACGAGCAGTACTTC. Translated, it gives CASRQWPGRAYEQYF.

This clone appeared once. The rearrangement links TRBV12-3 or TRBV12-4 to TRBJ2-7, with TRBD1 identical over 10 bases. The CDR3 sequence is 13 residues long. With 5 bases clipped from V and 4 bases from J, the junction kept 2 bases outside the gene matches. CDR3 sequence reads: CASSRTGGYEQYF. In DNA form, the CDR3 reads TGTGCCAGCAGTAGGACAGGGGGGTACGAGCAGTACTTC.

This clone was seen just once. The rearrangement joins TRBV9 to TRBJ2-2, with 9 bases matching TRBD1. Trimming removed 4 bases from V and 3 bases from J; junction bases left unmatched: 4. The CDR3 has 15 amino acids. The germline CDR1 and CDR2 sequences are SGDLS and YYNGEE. CDR3 region: CASSQGQGYTGELFF. The CDR3 DNA sequence: TGTGCCAGCAGCCAGGGACAGGGATACACCGGGGAGCTGTTTTTT.

The rearrangement joins TRBV29-1 to TRBJ2-3, with D perhaps matching TRBD2 (5 bases). Trimming removed 6 bases from V and 0 bases from J, with 16 bases in between. The V gene's germline CDR1 is SQVTM and CDR2 ANQGSEA. This CDR3 is 15 amino acids long. In nucleotides, the CDR3 is TGCAGCGTCGATGGACCCCGGGGTAGCACAGATACGCAGTATTTT. Protein sequence: CSVDGPRGSTDTQYF.

This sequence joins TRBV9 and TRBJ1-1, with 7 bases fitting TRBD1. V lost 5 bases, J lost 1 base, and 5 bases stayed unmatched. The CDR3 covers 14 residues. Germline-derived CDR1 and CDR2 are SGDLS and YYNGEE. DNA of the CDR3: TGTGCCAGCAGTGTAAGGACAGGGAACACTGAAGCTTTCTTT. Protein product: CASSVRTGNTEAFF.

A few counts support this clone. Different DNA sequences within this sample yield the same CDR3. The rearrangement links TRBV30 to TRBJ2-3; 8 nucleotides line up with TRBD2. Germline trimming cut 1 base from V and 0 bases from J; bases unmatched to any gene: 3. Germline V gene data show CDR1 as GTSNPN and CDR2 as SVGIG (reference sequence). The CDR3 consists of 15 residues. For the CDR3, the DNA is TGTGCCTGGAGTGGTCTAGCGGGCAGCACAGATACGCAGTATTTT. The encoded protein is CAWSGLAGSTDTQYF.

V gene TRBV7-2 combines with J gene TRBJ2-7; D not resolved. The CDR3 covers 13 residues. V lost 5 bases and J 4 bases, leaving 12 bases between the germline ends. The germline V gene has CDR1 SGHTA and CDR2 FQGNSA. The CDR3 DNA is TGTGCCAGCAGCACGAGCTGGTCTTACGAGCAGTACTTC. Translated: CASSTSWSYEQYF.

The gene calls are TRBV11-2 and TRBJ2-5; the D gene is possibly TRBD2 (5 bases). The germline V gene encodes CDR1 SGHAT and CDR2 FQNNGV. This CDR3 has 13 residues. V lost 3 bases and J lost 4, with 9 bases in between. DNA of the CDR3: TGTGCCAGCAGCTTGGAGGTGGGAGAGACCCAGTACTTC. It codes for CASSLEVGETQYF. Full variable domain (remainder filled in from reference TRBV11-2 and TRBJ2-5): EAGVAQSPRYKIIEKRQSVAFWCNPISGHATLYWYQQILGQGPKLLIQFQNNGVVDDSQLPKDRFSAERLKGVDSTLKIQPAKLEDSAVYLCASSLEVGETQYFGPGTRLLVL.

V and J are TRBV27 and TRBJ2-7; 11 bases map to TRBD2. Germline V gives CDR1 MNHEY, CDR2 SMNVEV (reference sequence). After removal of 3 bases from V and 9 bases from J, the junction contained 13 bases not matched to a gene. The CDR3 has 16 amino acids. CDR3: CASSFRLAGGDVRQYF. The CDR3 DNA sequence: TGTGCCAGCAGTTTTAGGCTAGCGGGAGGAGATGTTAGGCAGTACTTC.

The chain is built from TRBV6-2 or TRBV6-3 and TRBJ2-2, with TRBD2 identical over 14 bases. Germline V lookup: CDR1 MNHEY, CDR2 SVGEGT. CDR3 length: 16 amino acids. With V trimmed by 6 bases and J by 6 bases, 6 bases remained unmatched. This CDR3 is CASSAGLAGAAGELFF. CDR3 nucleotide sequence: TGTGCCAGCAGCGCGGGACTAGCGGGGGCAGCCGGGGAGCTGTTTTTT.